The rows below give T cell receptor beta chains drawn from one sample of a study of blood T cell repertoires in COVID-19. TCRdb's copy holds only in-frame clones and misses some; the assay was immunoSEQ multiplex PCR. The repertoire holds some 150,000 clones, with 70% to 90% as singletons. The sequenced sample consisted of peripheral blood. The receptors derive from a man aged 55 to 70 with active or convalescent COVID-19. Both conserved end residues are part of each CDR3. A D gene is named only where the DNA matches it firmly. Only part of the rows carry a size: once, few, many, or a class if the clone is expanded.

>TRBV30|TRBJ1-3|NA|NA
CAWSPDSGDTIYF
TGTGCCTGGAGCCCTGATTCAGGGGACACCATATATTTT
>TRBV6-5|TRBJ2-3|TRBD2|NA
CASSSAGGTDTQYF
TGTGCCAGCAGTTCAGCGGGAGGGACAGATACGCAGTATTTT
>TRBV27|TRBJ2-3|NA|NA
CASRTTGERTDTQYF
TGTGCCAGCAGAACTACTGGGGAGAGGACAGATACGCAGTATTTT
>TRBV3-1/TRBV3-2|TRBJ2-3|TRBD2|NA
CASSQDLGEGRKYF
TGTGCCAGCAGCCAAGATTTGGGGGAGGGCCGGAAATATTTT
>TRBV9|TRBJ1-2|TRBD1|NA
CASSVVGTGANYGYTF
TGTGCCAGCAGCGTAGTTGGGACAGGAGCTAACTATGGCTACACCTTC
>TRBV11-2|TRBJ2-1|TRBD2|NA
CASSARGSGIGNEQFF
TGTGCCAGCAGCGCCCGGGGTAGCGGGATTGGGAATGAGCAGTTCTTC
>TRBV6-2/TRBV6-3|TRBJ2-7|TRBD2|NA
CASSRLAGFNYEQYF
TGTGCCAGCAGTAGACTAGCGGGTTTCAACTACGAGCAGTACTTC
>TRBV2|TRBJ1-2|NA|once
CASSVDSNYGYTF
TGTGCCAGCAGTGTGGACAGTAACTATGGCTACACCTTC
>TRBV12-3/TRBV12-4|TRBJ1-2|NA|NA
CASRTDGYGYTF
TGTGCCAGCAGGACAGACGGCTATGGCTACACCTTC
>TRBV12-3/TRBV12-4|TRBJ1-3|NA|NA
CASSFYGDTIYF
TGTGCCAGCAGTTTCTACGGGGACACCATATATTTT
>TRBV19|TRBJ2-1|TRBD1|few
CASSPRTGGFSRNEQFF
TGTGCCAGTAGTCCCCGGACAGGGGGGTTCAGTAGAAATGAGCAGTTCTTC
>TRBV27|TRBJ2-7|NA|NA
CASSFPRGWAQTPYEQYF
TGTGCCAGCAGTTTTCCCAGGGGATGGGCGCAAACCCCCTACGAGCAGTACTTC
>TRBV13|TRBJ1-5|NA|NA
CASSLGHSNQPQHF
TGTGCCAGCAGCTTAGGACACAGCAATCAGCCCCAGCATTTT
>TRBV7-2|TRBJ2-5|NA|NA
CASSYMDFLETQYF
TGTGCCAGCAGCTACATGGACTTCCTGGAGACCCAGTACTTC
>TRBV12-5|TRBJ2-1|NA|NA
CASGLNRQEHGEQFF
TGTGCTAGTGGTTTGAACCGACAGGAACACGGTGAGCAGTTCTTC
>TRBV10-3|TRBJ1-2|TRBD1|NA
CATVEGQEVGYTF
TGTGCCACCGTGGAGGGACAGGAGGTCGGCTACACCTTC
>TRBV6-5|TRBJ1-2|NA|NA
CASSPGGAGDHGYTF
TGTGCCAGCAGTCCCGGTGGGGCAGGGGACCATGGCTACACCTTC
>TRBV4-3|TRBJ2-1|NA|few
CASSQVEGNEQFF
TGCGCCAGCAGCCAAGTTGAGGGAAATGAGCAGTTCTTC
>TRBV7-6|TRBJ2-5|NA|NA
CASSLEAVQYF
TGTGCCAGCAGCTTAGAGGCGGTCCAGTACTTC
>TRBV9|TRBJ2-1|NA|NA
CASSVGGGEPSYNEQFF
TGTGCCAGCAGCGTAGGGGGAGGCGAACCCTCCTACAATGAGCAGTTCTTC
>TRBV7-9|TRBJ2-4|NA|NA
CASSLFQGGIQYF
TGTGCCAGCAGCTTATTTCAGGGGGGCATTCAGTACTTC
>TRBV18|TRBJ2-5|NA|NA
CASSPEIARQETQYF
TGTGCCAGCTCACCGGAGATAGCGCGACAAGAGACCCAGTACTTC
>TRBV12-3/TRBV12-4|TRBJ2-2|NA|few
CASSSQGPGELFF
TGTGCCAGCAGTTCCCAGGGTCCAGGGGAGCTGTTTTTT
>TRBV5-4|TRBJ2-3|NA|NA
CASRGGDTQYF
TGTGCCAGCAGGGGGGGAGATACGCAGTATTTT
>TRBV27|TRBJ1-1|NA|NA
CASIWEREAFF
TGTGCCAGCATCTGGGAAAGGGAGGCTTTCTTT
>TRBV29-1|TRBJ2-7|NA|NA
CSVVVDSSYEQYF
TGCAGCGTTGTTGTAGATAGCTCCTACGAGCAGTACTTC
>TRBV5-6|TRBJ2-7|TRBD1|NA
CASSLLQGEQYF
TGTGCCAGCAGCTTGTTACAGGGGGAGCAGTACTTC
>TRBV6-5|TRBJ1-6|NA|NA
CASGRSSYNSPLHF
TGTGCCAGCGGAAGGAGCTCCTATAATTCACCCCTCCACTTT
>TRBV4-3|TRBJ2-7|NA|NA
CASSQGGARSSYEQYF
TGCGCCAGCAGCCAAGGCGGGGCGCGGAGCTCCTACGAGCAGTACTTC
>TRBV3-1/TRBV3-2|TRBJ1-5|NA|NA
CASSQGTGNQPQHF
TGTGCCAGCAGCCAAGGGACAGGCAATCAGCCCCAGCATTTT
>TRBV27|TRBJ2-3|TRBD2|NA
CASRLARVADTQYF
TGTGCCAGCCGACTAGCGAGGGTCGCAGATACGCAGTATTTT
>TRBV28|TRBJ1-3|NA|NA
CASVGRGSSGNTIYF
TGTGCCTCGGTCGGAAGGGGTTCCTCTGGAAACACCATATATTTT
>TRBV6-6|TRBJ1-1|NA|NA
CASSYGGSPPKGTFF
TGTGCCAGCAGTTACGGAGGCAGCCCCCCAAAAGGAACTTTCTTT
>TRBV4-1|TRBJ1-5|NA|NA
CASSQDRSNQPQHF
TGCGCCAGCAGCCAAGACAGAAGCAATCAGCCCCAGCATTTT
>TRBV28|TRBJ1-2|TRBD1|once
CASNVPGQGWGKGGYTF
TGTGCCAGCAACGTCCCGGGACAGGGATGGGGAAAAGGCGGCTACACCTTC
>TRBV30|TRBJ2-7|NA|NA
CAWSYKRNYEQYF
TGTGCCTGGAGTTATAAGCGGAACTACGAGCAGTACTTC
>TRBV7-2|TRBJ2-7|TRBD2|NA
CASSSGGAGAYEQYF
TGTGCCAGCAGCTCCGGGGGGGCAGGGGCCTACGAGCAGTACTTC
>TRBV11-2|TRBJ2-7|TRBD2|once
CASSLQGTSYYEQYF
TGTGCCAGCAGCTTACAAGGGACTAGCTATTACGAGCAGTACTTC
>TRBV6-5|TRBJ1-1|NA|NA
CASSPDWTEAFF
TGTGCCAGCAGCCCGGACTGGACTGAAGCTTTCTTT
>TRBV28|TRBJ2-3|NA|NA
CASSLRSDTQYF
TGTGCCAGCAGTCTCAGATCAGATACGCAGTATTTT
>TRBV2|TRBJ2-5|NA|NA
CASSVGVETQYF
TGTGCCAGCAGCGTGGGAGTGGAGACCCAGTACTTC
>TRBV18|TRBJ1-1|NA|NA
CASSDLLRGEAFF
TGTGCCAGCTCAGACTTACTACGCGGGGAAGCTTTCTTT
>TRBV7-9|TRBJ1-1|NA|NA
CASSLAGRATEAFF
TGTGCCAGCAGCTTAGCGGGCAGGGCCACTGAAGCTTTCTTT
>TRBV29-1|TRBJ2-3|TRBD2|NA
CSVGPSGSGDTQYF
TGCAGCGTTGGGCCTAGCGGGAGTGGGGATACGCAGTATTTT
>TRBV18|TRBJ2-1|TRBD2|few
CASSPGGGGYNEQFF
TGTGCCAGCTCACCAGGGGGGGGAGGCTACAATGAGCAGTTCTTC
>TRBV10-3|TRBJ1-5|TRBD1|few
CAISVDRRGQHF
TGTGCCATCAGTGTGGACAGGCGAGGTCAGCATTTT
>TRBV4-1|TRBJ2-7|NA|NA
CASSQEPQGAGYEQYF
TGCGCCAGCAGCCAAGAACCACAGGGCGCAGGGTACGAGCAGTACTTC
>TRBV27|TRBJ2-1|TRBD2|NA
CASGLALAGPNEQFF
TGTGCCAGCGGACTTGCGCTAGCGGGACCCAATGAGCAGTTCTTC
>TRBV7-2|TRBJ1-6|TRBD1|once
CASRLDRADNSPLHF
TGTGCCAGCAGGTTAGACAGGGCGGATAATTCACCCCTCCACTTT
>TRBV10-3|TRBJ1-6|NA|NA
CAISPTDSPLHF
TGTGCCATCAGTCCTACAGATTCACCCCTCCACTTT
>TRBV4-3|TRBJ2-1|NA|few
CASSQEGLGDEQFF
TGCGCCAGCAGCCAAGAGGGACTGGGAGACGAGCAGTTCTTC
>TRBV6-6|TRBJ2-2|NA|NA
CASTHRQALTGELFF
TGTGCCAGCACCCACCGACAGGCCCTCACCGGGGAGCTGTTTTTT
>TRBV27|TRBJ1-3|TRBD1|NA
CASSTRQGASGNTIYF
TGTGCCAGCAGTACCCGACAGGGGGCGAGTGGAAACACCATATATTTT
>TRBV5-1|TRBJ2-1|NA|NA
CASSLAGGNEQFF
TGCGCCAGCAGCTTGGCCGGGGGCAATGAGCAGTTCTTC
>TRBV5-5|TRBJ1-1|NA|NA
CASSPLRPGWVTEAFF
TGTGCCAGCAGCCCCCTTAGGCCAGGGTGGGTCACTGAAGCTTTCTTT
>TRBV28|TRBJ1-5|TRBD1|once
CASSFLPGTGGFNQPQHF
TGTGCCAGCAGTTTCCTACCGGGGACAGGGGGGTTTAATCAGCCCCAGCATTTT
>TRBV7-9|TRBJ1-2|NA|NA
CASSSPGGLYGYTF
TGTGCCAGCAGCTCCCCTGGAGGCCTCTATGGCTACACCTTC
>TRBV6-5|TRBJ2-5|TRBD1|NA
CASRWGGQGGETQYF
TGTGCCAGCCGCTGGGGGGGACAGGGAGGAGAGACCCAGTACTTC
>TRBV29-1|TRBJ1-5|NA|few
CSVAGSGGQPQHF
TGCAGCGTTGCGGGCTCCGGGGGTCAGCCCCAGCATTTT